This T cell receptor (beta chain) is drawn from a study of chemoradiotherapy in HPV16-positive cancers. Broader study findings: Only a couple of HPV16-positive patients supplied the functional HPV-specificity definition.

The table came from immunoSEQ multiplex PCR; TCRdb's copy has only in-frame clones and leaves some out. The sample carries more than 11,000 clones, just under 70% recorded once. Germline trimming cut 1 base from V and 6 bases from J; bases unmatched to any gene: 10. The germline gives CDR1 GTSNPN, CDR2 SVGIG (reference sequence). The length of the CDR3 is 15 residues. In this sample, this clone turned up once. Its antigen is as yet unknown. This chain joins TRBV30 and TRBJ1-2; 8 nucleotides agree with TRBD1. Sample collection was performed from a patient who underwent chemoradiotherapy. The TCR was taken from a human donor with HPV-associated anogenital cancer. The CDR3 loop is CAWSAGQAGGDGYTF. CDR3 DNA sequence: TGTGCCTGGAGTGCGGGACAGGCGGGCGGTGATGGCTACACCTTC.